These 5 T cell receptor beta chains were sequenced from one sample in a study of vaccination effects on CD4 cells after COVID-19. These receptors lack a known antigen. The protocol was immunoSEQ multiplex PCR, while the TCRdb copy is restricted to in-frame clones and leaves out a portion. This table has around 12,000 clones, just under 75% appearing once. After expansion with viral peptide pools in the ViraFEST assay, antigen-specific CD4+ T cells were sequenced. Cultured cells yielded isolated CD4+ T cells after less than 11 days. The specimen comprised CD4+ T cells from PBMCs cultured with HCoV-229E spike peptides, sampled before COVID-19 vaccination. Receptors were obtained from a human donor who received a COVID-19 vaccine.

The chain is built from TRBV3-1 (or the pseudogene TRBV3-2) and TRBJ2-1; tentatively, D is TRBD2 (6 bases). With 3 bases removed from V and 0 bases from J, the gap between germline ends came to 12 bases. Germline CDR1 LGHDT, CDR2 YNNKEL (reference sequence). The CDR3 is 16 amino acids. The CDR3: CASSQIGTPSYNEQFF. The CDR3 bases are TGTGCCAGCAGCCAGATCGGGACTCCCTCCTACAATGAGCAGTTCTTC.

This chain joins TRBV9 and TRBJ2-2; the match to TRBD1 covers 7 bases. This CDR3 has 15 amino acids. V lost 4 bases and J lost 0; bases outside the gene matches: 3. Germline assignment: CDR1 SGDLS and CDR2 YYNGEE. CDR3 sequence (DNA): TGTGCCAGCAGCCTACAGGGGACGAACACCGGGGAGCTGTTTTTT. Its protein is CASSLQGTNTGELFF.

This clone was recorded a few times. The J gene is TRBJ2-1, the V gene TRBV28; 8 bases are a match to TRBD1. Germline trimming cut 10 bases from V and 7 bases from J; bases unmatched to any gene: 9. This CDR3 is 13 amino acids long. Looked up from germline, CDR1 is MDHEN and CDR2 is SYDVKM. The CDR3, as DNA: TGTGCCACCTGGACAGGGTGGAGGAATGAGCAGTTCTTC. It specifies CATWTGWRNEQFF. Looking up the rest from reference TRBV28 and TRBJ2-1 gives the full variable domain: DVKVTQSSRYLVKRTGEKVFLECVQDMDHENMFWYRQDPGLGLRLIYFSYDVKMKEKGDIPEGYSVSREKKERFSLILESASTNQTSMYLCATWTGWRNEQFFGPGTRLTVL.

The chain links TRBV5-1 to TRBJ1-1, with no clear D. Germline V gene sequence: CDR1 SGHRS, CDR2 YFSETQ. Trimming removed 0 bases at V and 1 base at J, with 7 bases between. The CDR3 consists of 14 residues. DNA of the CDR3: TGCGCCAGCAGCTTGGAAGCTCGGAACACTGAAGCTTTCTTT. This gives the protein CASSLEARNTEAFF.

The V and J genes are TRBV6-1 and TRBJ2-3, with D perhaps being TRBD1 or TRBD2 (6 bases each). V shed 3 bases and J shed 2 bases, with 9 bases lying between them. The CDR3 covers 14 residues. Germline V CDR1 and CDR2: MNHNS, SASEGT. CDR3 nucleotides: TGTGCCAGCAGTGATGGGGGGCTCACAGATACGCAGTATTTT. Its protein is CASSDGGLTDTQYF.